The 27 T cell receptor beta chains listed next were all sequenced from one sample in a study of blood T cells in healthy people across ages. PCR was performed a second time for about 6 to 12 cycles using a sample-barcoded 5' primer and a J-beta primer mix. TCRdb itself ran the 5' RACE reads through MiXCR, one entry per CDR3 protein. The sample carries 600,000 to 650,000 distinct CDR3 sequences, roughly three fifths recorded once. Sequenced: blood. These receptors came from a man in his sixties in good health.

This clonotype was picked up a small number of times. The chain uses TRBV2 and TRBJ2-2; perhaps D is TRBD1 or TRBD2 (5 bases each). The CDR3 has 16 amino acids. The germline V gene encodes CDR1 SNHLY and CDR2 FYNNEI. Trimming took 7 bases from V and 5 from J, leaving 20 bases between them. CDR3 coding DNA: TGTGCCAGCAACAGACTCGGCGAGGGGAAGACCGGGGAGCTGTTTTTT. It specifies CASNRLGEGKTGELFF. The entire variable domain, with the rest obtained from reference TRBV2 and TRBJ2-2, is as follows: EPEVTQTPSHQVTQMGQEVILRCVPISNHLYFYWYRQILGQKVEFLVSFYNNEISEKSEIFDDQFSVERPDGSNFTLKIRSTKLEDSAMYFCASNRLGEGKTGELFFGEGSRLTVL.

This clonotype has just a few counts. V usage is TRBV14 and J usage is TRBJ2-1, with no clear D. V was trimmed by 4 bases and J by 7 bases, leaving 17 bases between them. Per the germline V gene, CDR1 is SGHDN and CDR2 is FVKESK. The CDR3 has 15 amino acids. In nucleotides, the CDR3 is TGTGCCAGCAGCCTAGATCACAGCTTCTGGAATGAGCAGTTCTTC. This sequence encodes CASSLDHSFWNEQFF.

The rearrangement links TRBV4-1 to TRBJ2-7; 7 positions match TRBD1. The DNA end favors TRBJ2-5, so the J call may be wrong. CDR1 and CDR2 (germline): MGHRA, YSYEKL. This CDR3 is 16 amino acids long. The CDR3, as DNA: TGCGCCAGCAGCCACCCCTATACAGGGGCCGGGGAGACCCAGTACTTC. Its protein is CASSHPYTGAGETQYF.

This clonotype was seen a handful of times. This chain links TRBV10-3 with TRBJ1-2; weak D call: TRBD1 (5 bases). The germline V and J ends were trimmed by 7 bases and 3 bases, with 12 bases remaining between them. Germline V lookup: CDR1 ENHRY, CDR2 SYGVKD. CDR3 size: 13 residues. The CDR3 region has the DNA TGTGCCATCACCAGGGACTCCGACTATGGCTACACCTTC. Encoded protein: CAITRDSDYGYTF.

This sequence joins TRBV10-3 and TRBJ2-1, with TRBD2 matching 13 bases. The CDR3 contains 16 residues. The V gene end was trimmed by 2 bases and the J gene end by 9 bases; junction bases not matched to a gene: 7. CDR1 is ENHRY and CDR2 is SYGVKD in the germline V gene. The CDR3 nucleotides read TGTGCCATCAGTGAGGAGGGACTAGCGGGGTTTAGTGAGCAGTTCTTC. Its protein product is CAISEEGLAGFSEQFF.

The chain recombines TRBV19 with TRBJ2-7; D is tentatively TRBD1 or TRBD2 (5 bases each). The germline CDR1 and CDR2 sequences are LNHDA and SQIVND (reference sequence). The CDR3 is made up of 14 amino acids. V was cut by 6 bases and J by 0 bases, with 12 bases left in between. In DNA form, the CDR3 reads TGTGCCAGTAGGCTGGGACCGGACTCCTACGAGCAGTACTTC. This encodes CASRLGPDSYEQYF.

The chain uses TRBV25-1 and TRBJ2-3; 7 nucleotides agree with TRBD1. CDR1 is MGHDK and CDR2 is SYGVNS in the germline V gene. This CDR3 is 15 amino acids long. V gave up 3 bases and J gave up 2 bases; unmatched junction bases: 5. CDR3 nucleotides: TGTGCCAGCAGTGATTGGACAGGCCCCACAGATACGCAGTATTTT. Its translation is CASSDWTGPTDTQYF.

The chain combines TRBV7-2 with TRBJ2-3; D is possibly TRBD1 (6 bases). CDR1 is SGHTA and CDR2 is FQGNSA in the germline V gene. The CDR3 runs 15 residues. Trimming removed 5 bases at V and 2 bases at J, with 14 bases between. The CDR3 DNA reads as TGTGCCAGCAGCGGCGGCAGGGGCCTCACAGATACGCAGTATTTT. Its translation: CASSGGRGLTDTQYF.

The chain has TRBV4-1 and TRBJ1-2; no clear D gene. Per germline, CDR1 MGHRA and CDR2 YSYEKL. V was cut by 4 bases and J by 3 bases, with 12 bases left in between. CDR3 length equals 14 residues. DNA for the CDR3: TGCGCCAGCAGCCCGGACGGAACGGACTATGGCTACACCTTC. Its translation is CASSPDGTDYGYTF.

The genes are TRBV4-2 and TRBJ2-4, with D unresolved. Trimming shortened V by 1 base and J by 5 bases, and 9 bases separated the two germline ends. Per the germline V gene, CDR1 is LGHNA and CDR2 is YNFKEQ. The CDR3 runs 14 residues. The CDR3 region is CASSQVTDQNIQYF. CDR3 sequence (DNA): TGTGCCAGCAGCCAAGTGACCGACCAAAACATTCAGTACTTC.

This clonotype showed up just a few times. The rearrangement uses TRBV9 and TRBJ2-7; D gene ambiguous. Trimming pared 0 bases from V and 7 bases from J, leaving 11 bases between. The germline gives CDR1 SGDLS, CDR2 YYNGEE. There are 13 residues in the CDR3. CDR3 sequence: CASSVASLGEQYF. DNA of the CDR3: TGTGCCAGCAGCGTAGCTTCTCTGGGGGAGCAGTACTTC.

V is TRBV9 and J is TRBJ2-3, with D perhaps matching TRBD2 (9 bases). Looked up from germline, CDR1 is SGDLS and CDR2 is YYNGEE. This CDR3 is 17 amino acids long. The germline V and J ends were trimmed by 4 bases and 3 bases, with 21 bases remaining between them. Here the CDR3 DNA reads TGTGCCAGCAGCCGGGGACAGGCGGGGGGGCGTACAGATACGCAGTATTTT. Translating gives CASSRGQAGGRTDTQYF.

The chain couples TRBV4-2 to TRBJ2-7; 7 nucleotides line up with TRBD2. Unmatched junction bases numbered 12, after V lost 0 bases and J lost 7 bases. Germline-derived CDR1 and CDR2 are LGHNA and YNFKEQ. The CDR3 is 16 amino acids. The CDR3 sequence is CASSQDYTGGYNEQYF. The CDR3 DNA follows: TGTGCCAGCAGCCAAGATTATACGGGAGGCTACAATGAGCAGTACTTC.

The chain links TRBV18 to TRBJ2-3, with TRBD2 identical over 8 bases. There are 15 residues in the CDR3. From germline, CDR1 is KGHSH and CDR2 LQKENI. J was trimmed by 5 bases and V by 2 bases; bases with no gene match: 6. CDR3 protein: CASSPSRTSRDTQYF. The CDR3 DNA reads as TGTGCCAGCTCACCATCGAGGACTAGCCGAGATACGCAGTATTTT. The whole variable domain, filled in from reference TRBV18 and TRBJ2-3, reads NAGVMQNPRHLVRRRGQEARLRCSPMKGHSHVYWYRQLPEEGLKFMVYLQKENIIDESGMPKERFSAEFPKEGPSILRIQQVVRGDSAAYFCASSPSRTSRDTQYFGPGTRLTVL.

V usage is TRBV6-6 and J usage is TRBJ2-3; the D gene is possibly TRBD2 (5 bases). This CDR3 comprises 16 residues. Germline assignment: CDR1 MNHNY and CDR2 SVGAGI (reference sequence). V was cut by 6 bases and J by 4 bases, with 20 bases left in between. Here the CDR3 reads CASRKTGMGSSDTQYF. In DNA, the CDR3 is TGTGCCAGCAGAAAGACCGGGATGGGGAGCTCAGATACGCAGTATTTT.

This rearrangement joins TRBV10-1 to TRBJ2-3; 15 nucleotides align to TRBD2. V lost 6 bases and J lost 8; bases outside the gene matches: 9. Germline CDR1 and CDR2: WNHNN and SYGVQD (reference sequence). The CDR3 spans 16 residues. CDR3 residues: CASSPGLAGGPGTQYF. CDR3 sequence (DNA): TGCGCCAGCAGCCCTGGACTAGCGGGGGGGCCGGGTACGCAGTATTTT.

The CDR3: CASRPPDLGYGYTF. DNA of the CDR3: TGTGCCAGCAGGCCGCCGGATTTGGGCTATGGCTACACCTTC. The chain joins TRBV25-1 to TRBJ1-2; D remains ambiguous. The germline V gene encodes CDR1 MGHDK and CDR2 SYGVNS. The CDR3 is made up of 14 amino acids. Trimming took off 6 bases at V and 4 bases at J, with 15 bases between the two ends.

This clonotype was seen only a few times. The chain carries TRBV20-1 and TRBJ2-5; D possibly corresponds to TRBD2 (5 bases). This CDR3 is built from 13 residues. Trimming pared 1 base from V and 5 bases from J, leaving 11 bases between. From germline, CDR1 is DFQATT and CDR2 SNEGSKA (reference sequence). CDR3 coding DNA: TGCAGTGCTAGAGCTCCGGACTCGGAGACCCAGTACTTC. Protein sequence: CSARAPDSETQYF.

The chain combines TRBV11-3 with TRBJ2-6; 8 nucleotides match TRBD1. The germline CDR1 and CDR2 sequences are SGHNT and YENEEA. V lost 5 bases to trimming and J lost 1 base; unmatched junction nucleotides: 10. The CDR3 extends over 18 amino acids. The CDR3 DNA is TGTGCCAGCAGCCCGGGGACAGGCAGAGTTTCTGGGGCCAACGTCCTGACTTTC. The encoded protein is CASSPGTGRVSGANVLTF. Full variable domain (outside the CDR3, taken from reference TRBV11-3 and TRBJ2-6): EAGVVQSPRYKIIEKKQPVAFWCNPISGHNTLYWYLQNLGQGPELLIRYENEEAVDDSQLPKDRFSAERLKGVDSTLKIQPAELGDSAVYLCASSPGTGRVSGANVLTFGAGSRLTVL.

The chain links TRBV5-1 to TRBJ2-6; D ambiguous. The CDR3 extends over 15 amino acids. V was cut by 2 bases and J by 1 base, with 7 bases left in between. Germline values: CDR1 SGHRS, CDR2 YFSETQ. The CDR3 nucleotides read TGCGCCAGCAGCTTTCCCCTTTCTGGGGCCAACGTCCTGACTTTC. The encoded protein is CASSFPLSGANVLTF.

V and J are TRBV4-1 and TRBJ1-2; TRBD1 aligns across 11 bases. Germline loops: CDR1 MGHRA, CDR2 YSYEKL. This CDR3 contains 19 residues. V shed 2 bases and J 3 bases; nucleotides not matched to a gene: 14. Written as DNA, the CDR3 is TGCGCCAGCAGCCAACTCATTCCGGGACAGGGGGTCGGATACTATGGCTACACCTTC. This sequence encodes CASSQLIPGQGVGYYGYTF.

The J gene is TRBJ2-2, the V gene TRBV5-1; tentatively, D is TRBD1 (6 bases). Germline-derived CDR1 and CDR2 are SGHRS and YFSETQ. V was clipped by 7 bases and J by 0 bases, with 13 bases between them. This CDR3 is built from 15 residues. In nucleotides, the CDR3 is TGCGCCAGCCAACAGGGTTTATCGAACACCGGGGAGCTGTTTTTT. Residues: CASQQGLSNTGELFF. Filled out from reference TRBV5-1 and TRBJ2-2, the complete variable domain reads KAGVTQTPRYLIKTRGQQVTLSCSPISGHRSVSWYQQTPGQGLQFLFEYFSETQRNKGNFPGRFSGRQFSNSRSEMNVSTLELGDSALYLCASQQGLSNTGELFFGEGSRLTVL.

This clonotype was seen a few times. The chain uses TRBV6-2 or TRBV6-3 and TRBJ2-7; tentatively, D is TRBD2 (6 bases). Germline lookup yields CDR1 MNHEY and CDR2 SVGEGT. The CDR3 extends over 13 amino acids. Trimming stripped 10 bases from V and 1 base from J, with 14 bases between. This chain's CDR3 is CATGRAGSYEQYF. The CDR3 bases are TGTGCCACCGGGAGAGCAGGTTCCTACGAGCAGTACTTC.

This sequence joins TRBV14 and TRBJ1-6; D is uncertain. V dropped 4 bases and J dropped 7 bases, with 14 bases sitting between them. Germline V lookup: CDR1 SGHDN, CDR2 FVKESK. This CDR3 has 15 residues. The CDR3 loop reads CASSRVNRENSPLHF. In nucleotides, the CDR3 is TGTGCCAGCAGCCGAGTGAACCGGGAGAATTCACCCCTCCACTTT.

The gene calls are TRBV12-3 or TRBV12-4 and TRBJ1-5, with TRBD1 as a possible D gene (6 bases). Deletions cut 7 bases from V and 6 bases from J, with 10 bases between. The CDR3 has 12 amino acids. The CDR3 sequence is CASNREGQPQHF. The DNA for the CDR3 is TGTGCCAGCAACAGGGAGGGTCAGCCCCAGCATTTT.

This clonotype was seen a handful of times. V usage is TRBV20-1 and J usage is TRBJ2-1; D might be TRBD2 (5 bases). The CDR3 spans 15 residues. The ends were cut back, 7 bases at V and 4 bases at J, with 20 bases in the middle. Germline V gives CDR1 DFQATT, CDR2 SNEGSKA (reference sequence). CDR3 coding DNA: TGCAGTGAGAGAAGCCAGAGCGGAGTGTACAATGAGCAGTTCTTC. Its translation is CSERSQSGVYNEQFF.

CDR3 coding DNA: TGTGCCAGCAGCGCTCAAGTCGGGAACACTGAAGCTTTCTTT. As protein: CASSAQVGNTEAFF. This rearrangement joins TRBV7-2 to TRBJ1-1, with D hard to call. Germline lookup yields CDR1 SGHTA and CDR2 FQGNSA. Trimming left V 5 bases short and J 1 base short, with 11 bases between. The CDR3 runs to 14 residues.